This T cell receptor (beta chain) was identified during a study of cytomegalovirus exposure and HLA in healthy donors (dated by TCRdb to 2015 to 2018). Study-level background: According to a later analysis, the 120 validation repertoires were produced on the same platform as the 666 repertoires of the first cohort. The study aimed to test whether signatures of past pathogen exposure could be identified by cataloging public T cell receptors. A separate validation cohort of over a hundred different subjects was used in addition to the approximately 700-subject first cohort. High-throughput TCR immunosequencing, statistical association of individual TCRs with disease status, and machine learning were combined to predict cytomegalovirus infection status. Broad study findings and their caveats: A later analysis lacked HLA typing for the validation cohort, so it scored co-occurrence in that cohort across all 120 or so repertoires. The authors suggested that the approach could potentially be generalized to other disease states and immunological phenotypes. Cytomegalovirus status was reported to be diagnosed by the classifier with high specificity and sensitivity in both the original and validation cohorts. Of the cluster scores, around 95% were above 0 in a later analysis, which found that TCRs clustered in the first cohort also tended to co-occur in the 120 validation repertoires. A few of the identified cytomegalovirus-associated TCR beta chains were confirmed in vitro to be specific for cytomegalovirus antigens. The study gave a list of about 160 TCR beta chains associated with cytomegalovirus. Across donors, most TCR sequences were observed very rarely, whereas some public TCRs were present in many individuals.

With regard to this clone: What antigen it recognizes has not been identified. No per-base quality is available; no much larger clone lies one base away.

Library prep was done by the immunoSEQ multiplex PCR assay. On the authors' methods: A statistical classification framework was built for diagnosing cytomegalovirus status from the catalog of TCR beta chain sequences. The source is immuneACCESS, and TCRdb retained only in-frame sequences with V and J called. Part of the clones is not carried over; for the studies checked, unresolved V genes explain less than half of this, and the remainder is unexplained. The D gene and trimming were derived from the DNA, and the V and J assignments and clone size from that table. The sample profile shows roughly 310,000 clones; 88% of them were found once. 0.9% to 1% of the sample comes from the top ten. The donors belonged to the validation cohort of about 130 subjects, which was separate from the roughly 700-subject first cohort. The junction shows trimming of 2 bases on V and 0 bases on J, and the gene matches do not reach 3 bases of it. The germline V gene sets CDR1 to MNHNS and CDR2 to SASEGT. The CDR3 starts with the cysteine, ends with the phenylalanine, and has 15 residues. The read is trimmed to its CDR3 DNA, 45 bases read in frame from base 1.

The receptor was isolated from a man aged 25 to 45 in good health and CMV-seronegative. The sequenced material came from PBMCs. The chain is assembled from TRBV6-1 and TRBJ1-2, and TRBD1 aligns with 7 junction nucleotides. The nucleotide sequence reads TGTGCCAGCAGTGAAAGGGGGCCAGCTAACTATGGCTACACCTTC. Its protein product is CASSERGPANYGYTF.